The 9 T cell receptor beta chains listed next were all sequenced from one sample in a study of CD4 T cells in relation to SARS-CoV-2 and coronaviruses. These receptors' antigens are unknown. The data were produced by immunoSEQ multiplex PCR, yet TCRdb's version contains in-frame clones alone and is incomplete. The sample yields some 20,000 clones, under 85% seen once. CD4+ T cells from unexposed donors were obtained before the COVID-19 pandemic (2011-2018). CD4+ T cells were isolated from the cells after more than 8 days of culture. Material: CD4+ T cells from PBMCs, cultured in vitro. These receptors all stem from a human donor in good health.

The genes are TRBV9 and TRBJ1-1, with D hard to call. The CDR3 is made up of 14 amino acids. The germline gives CDR1 SGDLS, CDR2 YYNGEE. With 1 base removed from V and 4 bases from J, the gap between germline ends came to 11 bases. The CDR3 DNA follows: TGTGCCAGCAGCGTAAAGCCAGGAACCACTGAAGCTTTCTTT. This translates into CASSVKPGTTEAFF.

As for this clone: The sample carries other DNA sequences with the same CDR3. CDR3 coding DNA: TGTGCCAGCAGCTTGGGCGGAGGGACCTACGAGCAGTACTTC. Residues: CASSLGGGTYEQYF. The chain employs TRBV5-6 and TRBJ2-7, with D maybe TRBD2 (6 bases). Germline V CDR1 and CDR2: SGHDT, YYEEEE. With 0 bases removed from V and 2 bases from J, the gap between germline ends came to 9 bases. The CDR3 spans 14 residues.

This clone has a handful of counts. This sequence joins TRBV5-4 and TRBJ2-7; TRBD2 matches at 8 bases. The length of the CDR3 is 13 residues. With V trimmed by 4 bases and J by 5 bases, 5 bases remained unmatched. The germline CDR1 and CDR2 sequences are SGHNT and YYREEE (reference sequence). The CDR3 protein is CASSTGTSHEQYF. The CDR3 region has the DNA TGTGCCAGCAGCACCGGGACTAGTCACGAGCAGTACTTC.

The chain links TRBV4-2 to TRBJ2-2, with D perhaps matching TRBD1 (5 bases). V lost 0 bases, J lost 4 bases, and 9 bases lay in between. The CDR3 is 15 residues long. Germline CDR1 reads LGHNA; CDR2 reads YNFKEQ. This CDR3 is CASSQDRQFTGELFF. The CDR3 DNA is TGTGCCAGCAGCCAAGATAGACAGTTCACCGGGGAGCTGTTTTTT.

The chain is built from TRBV14 and TRBJ2-3; a weak D match, TRBD1 (6 bases). Germline V gene lookup returns CDR1 SGHDN and CDR2 FVKESK. There are 14 residues in the CDR3. V was shortened by 0 bases and J by 7 bases, with 11 bases between the two germline ends. For the CDR3, the DNA is TGTGCCAGCAGCCAAGAGGGGACAATTAATACGCAGTATTTT. It yields the protein CASSQEGTINTQYF.

J is TRBJ2-3 and V is TRBV10-3; D could derive from TRBD1 or TRBD2 (5 bases each). The CDR3 runs to 13 residues. Germline V CDR1 and CDR2: ENHRY, SYGVKD. V dropped 8 bases and J dropped 4 bases, with 13 bases sitting between them. The CDR3 nucleotides are TGTGCCATCGGGACCCTCGATGCAGATACGCAGTATTTT. It translates to CAIGTLDADTQYF.

The rearrangement joins TRBV24-1 to TRBJ2-1; TRBD2 agrees at 14 bases. The junction had 8 bases not matched to a gene; V was cut back by 3 bases and J by 8 bases. Germline-derived CDR1 and CDR2 are KGHDR and SFDVKD. This CDR3 is 17 amino acids long. CDR3 sequence: CATSDPRLAGGGDEQFF. The CDR3 DNA is TGTGCCACCAGTGATCCTAGACTAGCGGGAGGGGGTGATGAGCAGTTCTTC.

As to this clone: The junction does not match germline at one end; this may be a read error. The chain uses TRBV5-6 and TRBJ2-1; D is ambiguous. CDR3 length: 16 amino acids. CDR1 is SGHDT, CDR2 YYEEEE, per germline. CDR3 in amino acids: CASSLVVYRSYNEQFF. CDR3 bases: TGTGCCAGCAGCTTGGTGGTCTACCGCTCCTACAACGAGCAGTTCTTC. The whole variable domain, remainder taken from reference TRBV5-6 and TRBJ2-1, is DAGVTQSPTHLIKTRGQQVTLRCSPKSGHDTVSWYQQALGQGPQFIFQYYEEEERQRGNFPDRFSGHQFPNYSSELNVNALLLGDSALYLCASSLVVYRSYNEQFFGPGTRLTVL.

This clone showed up just a few times. The J gene is TRBJ2-7, the V gene TRBV10-3; 12 bases agree with TRBD2. This CDR3 has 17 amino acids. Germline CDR1 and CDR2: ENHRY and SYGVKD. The V segment lost 3 bases and the J segment 9 bases; nucleotides outside the gene matches: 15. The chain's CDR3 is CAISDMIGLAGMKGQYF. CDR3 sequence (DNA): TGTGCCATCAGTGATATGATCGGACTAGCGGGAATGAAGGGGCAGTACTTC.